Listed below are T cell receptor beta chains from one sample, sequenced in a study of PD-1 blockade in classical Hodgkin lymphoma. Sequenced by immunoSEQ multiplex PCR; TCRdb stores in-frame clones only, minus some. The sample contains under 20,000 clones, around 90% of which appear only once. Sequences were obtained from peripheral blood mononuclear cells (PBMCs). All receptors come from a human donor with classical Hodgkin lymphoma. Both conserved end residues are trimmed from each CDR3. The D gene is left open where the match is weak.

d_call	v_call	cdr3_aa
.	TRBV18	ASSRPQGTLY
.	TRBV28	ASSMYTGELF
.	TRBV4-2	ASSQATGMNTEAF
.	TRBV6-6	ASSYENTEAF
.	TRBV4-2	ASGPWGGGAYNEQF
.	TRBV6-4	ASSYNEQF
.	TRBV10-1	ASSRTATDTQY
.	TRBV4-2	ASSQAGGVSTDTQY
TRBD2	TRBV7-8	ASSPRTSSYNEQF
TRBD1	TRBV7-2	ASSKDRGLGQPQH
.	TRBV7-2	ASSLAVSSYEQY
.	TRBV18	ASRQGGETQY
.	TRBV29-1	SVEGGASLNYGYT
TRBD2	TRBV7-9	ASSPFPLTSGISYEQY
.	TRBV28	AIRQSSYEQY
.	TRBV6-5	ASSYPQAGLEKLF
TRBD1	TRBV6-5	ASTLDRANTEAF
TRBD1	TRBV7-9	ASSVRTGGGEKLF
.	TRBV29-1	SVEVNREAF
TRBD2	TRBV14	ASSQPTAGVLSYNEQF
TRBD2	TRBV28	ASSSSGLGPYEQY
TRBD1	TRBV9	ASSDTGGYSGNTIY
.	TRBV5-8	ASSIQYEQY
TRBD1	TRBV19	ASSTRTGYEAF
.	TRBV28	ASSLPILTGYLHEQY
.	TRBV7-6	ASSRQGGDTGELF
TRBD2	TRBV7-2	ASSLWPSSGSRTDTQY
TRBD2	TRBV29-1	SVDRAGGSSRDTQY
TRBD1	TRBV5-1	ASSNRGENTEAF
TRBD2	TRBV5-1	ASSSRSSGRSNEQY
TRBD2	TRBV9	ASSVGVGGRNTGELF
.	TRBV7-7	ASSLNSGLQETQY
.	TRBV7-4	ASRGGAVRENTEAF
.	TRBV6-4	ASSDSADQGGYT
TRBD2	TRBV5-5	ASIPPGLAGSAPYEQY
.	TRBV15	ATSRDKKSYEQY
TRBD1	TRBV6-1	ASTGGITEAF
.	TRBV4-3	ASSQDRVGEQY
TRBD1	TRBV9	ASSQRQGPDTQY
.	TRBV28	ASSSTEARIF
.	TRBV5-1	ASRHDTGELF
.	TRBV7-8	ASSLLTGAVGEQY
.	TRBV7-2	ASSPEGRATDTQY
.	TRBV29-1	SAKLAYEQY
TRBD1	TRBV30	AWSRDRGRQPQH
.	TRBV7-2	ASSYPGATHNEQF
.	TRBV11-3	ASSPRDTYEQY
TRBD2	TRBV5-1	ASSLDRLALGDEQF
TRBD1	TRBV27	ASRAGTGGAGEKLF
TRBD2	TRBV7-2	ASSLGGASGYNEQF
TRBD1	TRBV11-2	ASSSHLGQGYEQY
.	TRBV7-2	ASTKYAGWYEQY
.	TRBV7-2	ASSVGGLAPIYEQY
.	TRBV13	ASSLPGNTDTQY
.	TRBV6-1	ASTKRGVQERAF